The next 16 T cell receptor beta chains were all read from a single sample in a study of response to subunit inactivated influenza vaccine. TCRdb reprocessed the RT-PCR reads via MiXCR and lists one record per CDR3 protein. The data contain fewer than 800,000 distinct CDR3 sequences, about 15% of them seen just once; the ten biggest clones take up under 14%. This specimen was PBMCs from blood, taken 11 to 12 days after vaccination. These TCRs come from a man aged 45-65 years who received an inactivated influenza vaccine.

This clonotype appeared many times. V and J are TRBV4-2 and TRBJ1-1; 9 bases align to TRBD1. The CDR3 has 14 amino acids. V lost 2 bases, J lost 5 bases, and 3 bases stayed unmatched. Germline V gene lookup returns CDR1 LGHNA and CDR2 YNFKEQ. CDR3 residues: CASSQRQGGTEAFF. DNA of the CDR3: TGTGCCAGCAGCCAAAGACAGGGGGGGACTGAAGCTTTCTTT.

The rearrangement uses TRBV5-1 and TRBJ2-7; weak D call: TRBD1 (6 bases). The CDR3 runs 16 residues. Between the trimmed V and J ends, which lost 0 bases and 12 bases, there was a span of 25 bases. Germline loops: CDR1 SGHRS, CDR2 YFSETQ. This chain's CDR3 is CASSLEPTGNPTSRYF. The CDR3 DNA sequence: TGCGCCAGCAGCTTGGAACCAACAGGGAACCCTACGAGTAGGTACTTC.

This clonotype occurred many times. This rearrangement joins TRBV24-1 to TRBJ2-3, with 10 bases aligning to TRBD2. The germline CDR1 and CDR2 sequences are KGHDR and SFDVKD. V lost 1 base and J lost 0; bases outside the gene matches: 3. This CDR3 contains 17 residues. Here the CDR3 DNA reads TGTGCCACCAGTGATTTTGGAGCGGGAGGGAGCACAGATACGCAGTATTTT. This gives the protein CATSDFGAGGSTDTQYF.

This clonotype was counted between two and nine times. This rearrangement joins TRBV12-3 or TRBV12-4 to TRBJ2-1; TRBD2 might be the D (6 bases). The CDR3 consists of 16 residues. V was cut by 2 bases and J by 6 bases, with 17 bases left in between. CDR3 sequence (DNA): TGTGCCAGCAGTTTAAATTTCCGGGAGAGGGGCAATGAGCAGTTCTTC. Residues: CASSLNFRERGNEQFF.

The chain joins TRBV7-8 to TRBJ1-6, with no clear D. CDR1 is SGHVS and CDR2 is FQNEAQ in the germline V gene. V was pared by 2 bases and J by 5 bases, with 10 bases between. The CDR3 has 15 residues. The CDR3, as DNA: TGTGCCAGCAGCTTAAGGGCAATAAATAATTCACCCCTCCACTTT. Translation gives CASSLRAINNSPLHF. The full variable domain, its missing parts supplied by reference TRBV7-8 and TRBJ1-6, is GAGVSQSPRYKVAKRGQDVALRCDPISGHVSLFWYQQALGQGPEFLTYFQNEAQLDKSGLPSDRFFAERPEGSVSTLKIQRTQQEDSAVYLCASSLRAINNSPLHFGNGTRLTVT.

This clonotype was recorded a few times. The genes are TRBV20-1 and TRBJ2-7; 10 positions agree with TRBD2. Germline V gene sequence: CDR1 DFQATT, CDR2 SNEGSKA (reference sequence). V was clipped by 6 bases and J by 4 bases; unmatched bases: 6. The CDR3 has 13 amino acids. The CDR3 sequence is CSAPQREGYEQYF. The CDR3 DNA is TGCAGTGCACCCCAGCGGGAGGGTTACGAGCAGTACTTC.

This clonotype was observed a handful of times. This sequence joins TRBV20-1 and TRBJ2-7; 10 bases align to TRBD2. The J segment lost 6 bases and the V segment lost 5 bases, leaving 10 bases of the junction unmatched. The CDR3 consists of 14 residues. Germline values: CDR1 DFQATT, CDR2 SNEGSKA (reference sequence). DNA of the CDR3: TGCAGTGCTGTCACGACTAGCGGGTCTAGCGAGCAGTACTTC. It specifies CSAVTTSGSSEQYF.

The chain uses TRBV10-3 and TRBJ2-1; 7 bases agree with TRBD2. V shed 6 bases and J 4 bases; nucleotides not matched to a gene: 9. Germline CDR1 ENHRY, CDR2 SYGVKD. This CDR3 is 15 amino acids long. The CDR3 region has the DNA TGTGCCATCAGCGGCGGACTAGGGCTGTACAATGAGCAGTTCTTC. This encodes CAISGGLGLYNEQFF.

This clonotype was seen only a few times. This sequence joins TRBV7-6 and TRBJ2-1; 8 bases map to TRBD2. This CDR3 spans 16 amino acids. In germline, CDR1 is SGHVS, CDR2 FNYEAQ. V shed 1 base and J 9 bases; nucleotides not matched to a gene: 11. CDR3 nucleotides: TGTGCCAGCAGCTTAGGTCTAGCGGGTCCCGCGAGTGAGCAGTTCTTC. Translation gives CASSLGLAGPASEQFF.

The V and J genes are TRBV10-3 and TRBJ2-1, with a possible D match to TRBD1 (5 bases). CDR3 length equals 13 residues. CDR1 ENHRY and CDR2 SYGVKD come from the germline V gene. Trimming took 9 bases from V and 5 from J, leaving 14 bases between them. The CDR3 sequence is CAIKGQSHNEQFF. The CDR3 nucleotides read TGTGCCATTAAGGGGCAGAGTCACAATGAGCAGTTCTTC.

The rearrangement links TRBV24-1 to TRBJ2-7; D is unclear. V lost 12 bases and J 6 bases, leaving 14 bases between the germline ends. CDR1 and CDR2 from the germline V gene are KGHDR and SFDVKD. CDR3 size: 11 residues. The chain's CDR3 is CAFRLGLEQYF. The DNA for the CDR3 is TGTGCCTTCCGACTGGGCCTCGAGCAGTACTTC.

The chain joins TRBV7-6 to TRBJ2-7; D is perhaps TRBD1 (5 bases). This CDR3 is 16 amino acids long. The V gene lost 1 base and the J gene lost 3 bases, with 16 bases spanning the gap. Germline lookup yields CDR1 SGHVS and CDR2 FNYEAQ. CDR3 in amino acids: CASSLGLQAGRYEQYF. In DNA, the CDR3 is TGTGCCAGCAGCTTAGGGCTCCAGGCAGGGCGCTACGAGCAGTACTTC.

The chain combines TRBV13 with TRBJ2-7; 8 nucleotides align to TRBD1. The V gene end was trimmed by 6 bases and the J gene end by 2 bases; junction bases not matched to a gene: 6. Germline V gives CDR1 PRHDT, CDR2 FYEKMQ (reference sequence). This CDR3 is 14 amino acids long. The CDR3 protein is CASSHRTGPYEQYF. Here the CDR3 DNA reads TGTGCCAGCAGTCATCGGACAGGGCCCTACGAGCAGTACTTC.

This clonotype was picked up a small number of times. The chain uses TRBV10-3 and TRBJ1-2, with D possibly TRBD1 on 6 matching bases. The germline gives CDR1 ENHRY, CDR2 SYGVKD. The CDR3 length is 15 residues. The ends were cut back, 6 bases at V and 6 bases at J, with 20 bases in the middle. The CDR3, as DNA: TGTGCCATCAGCCTGAAGTTGGGGGCGGTGGATGGCTACACCTTC. It is translated as CAISLKLGAVDGYTF.

This clonotype occurred a few times. This chain uses TRBV4-2 with TRBJ1-1; D remains unclear. CDR1 and CDR2 from the germline V gene are LGHNA and YNFKEQ. The CDR3 has 13 residues. V was trimmed by 2 bases and J by 0 bases, leaving 4 bases between them. The CDR3 loop is CASSQQMNTEAFF. For the CDR3, the DNA is TGTGCCAGCAGCCAACAGATGAACACTGAAGCTTTCTTT.

The CDR3 spells CASSVRVYGEQYF. The CDR3 coding sequence is TGTGCCAGCAGCGTAAGGGTTTATGGAGAGCAGTACTTC. The V gene is TRBV9, the J gene TRBJ2-7; D not certain. Trimming took 1 base from V and 7 from J, leaving 12 bases between them. Germline CDR1 SGDLS, CDR2 YYNGEE. This CDR3 region has 13 residues.